The clone carrying this T cell receptor beta chain was counted a few times. Its specificity is not known. The missing conserved phenylalanine or tryptophan at the end of this CDR3 makes a read error likely. The CDR3 loop spans 17 amino acids. V shed 6 bases, J shed 5 bases, and the junction held 10 bases outside the gene matches. This sample is part of a study of blood T cells in healthy people across ages. Study conclusions and caveats: Higher diversity and more naive CD4+ cells were features of long-lived donors, compared to aged donors. Reliance upon unsorted PBMCs precluded definitive naive versus antigen-experienced comparison.

The second PCR ran roughly 6 to 12 cycles with a sample-barcoded 5' primer and J-beta primers. A template-switch adaptor containing 12 random nucleotides labeled each cDNA molecule. TCRdb ran MiXCR on the 5' RACE reads and lists one entry per CDR3 protein. The sample lists around 800,000 distinct CDR3 sequences, 20% to 30% occurring once. The data were also submitted as part of a second study, on T cells of mothers and their children. From that second work: Sequencing revealed no T cell clones that were persistent and microchimeric.

The sequenced sample was blood. This chain uses TRBV12-3 or TRBV12-4 with TRBJ2-2; 12 bases line up with TRBD2. The receptor was isolated from a boy aged 5-17 years in good health. The CDR3 DNA reads TGTGCCAGCAGCCGAGGCTCTAGCGGGGGGGGTACCGGGGAGCTGTTTCTT. Amino acid sequence: CASSRGSSGGGTGELFL.